Listed below are T cell receptor beta chains from one sample, sequenced in a study of OX40 agonist ivuxolimab in advanced cancers. Sequencing was performed with immunoSEQ multiplex PCR; in TCRdb, only in-frame clones are kept and a portion is missing. The table lists under 95,000 clones, roughly 89% of them singletons. Specimen: CD4+ or CD8+ T cells sorted from blood, collected in a trial of the OX40 agonist ivuxolimab. Receptors were obtained from an adult with an advanced solid tumor such as melanoma, head and neck, liver or kidney cancer. The CDR3 runs from the conserved cysteine through the conserved F or W. Fields, in order: D gene, clone size, J gene, V gene, CDR3 DNA, CDR3 protein. The D gene is left open where the match is weak. Clone size is given for some rows only: seen once, a few or many times, or a class if the clone is expanded.

NA once TRBJ1-6 TRBV11-3 TGTGCCAGCAGCTATTCGCGGAATTCACCCCTCCACTTT CASSYSRNSPLHF
NA NA TRBJ2-1 TRBV11-1 TGTGCCAGCAGCTTAAATAGCTACAATGAGCAGTTCTTC CASSLNSYNEQFF
NA NA TRBJ1-2 TRBV5-4 TGTGCCAGCAGCCAAGGACTTTATGGCTACACCTTC CASSQGLYGYTF
TRBD1 medium-sized TRBJ1-2 TRBV7-9 TGTGCCAGCAGCATGACAGGGGACCCAGCACCCTACACCTTC CASSMTGDPAPYTF
TRBD1 NA TRBJ2-7 TRBV4-1 TGCGCCAGCAGCCGGGGACAGAGCCGCTACGAGCAGTACTTC CASSRGQSRYEQYF
NA NA TRBJ2-7 TRBV18 TGTGCCAGCTCACCCCGGGATTCCTACGAGCAGTACTTC CASSPRDSYEQYF
TRBD1 NA TRBJ2-1 TRBV6-4 TGTGCCAGCAGTCCCCGACAGGGCAGCTCCTACAATGAGCAGTTCTTC CASSPRQGSSYNEQFF
NA NA TRBJ2-4 TRBV13 TGTGCCAGCAGCTCCAGCGATTCGGCCAAAAACATTCAGTACTTC CASSSSDSAKNIQYF
NA few TRBJ2-5 TRBV6-5 TGTGCCAGCAATCCCCCGGCGGGGAAAGAGACCCAGTACTTC CASNPPAGKETQYF
TRBD2 NA TRBJ2-7 TRBV9 TGTGCCAGCAGCTTAGCGGGGGAGGTCTACGAGCAGTACTTC CASSLAGEVYEQYF
NA NA TRBJ1-5 TRBV27 TGTGCCAGCAGTTTGAACGGCTACAATCAGCCCCAGCATTTT CASSLNGYNQPQHF
TRBD2 NA TRBJ2-7 TRBV27 TGTGCCAGCAGTTTAATGGGGGGGGTCGAGCAGTACTTC CASSLMGGVEQYF
NA NA TRBJ1-2 TRBV5-4 TGTGCCAGCAGGGAGGGCTATGGCTACACCTTC CASREGYGYTF
TRBD2 NA TRBJ2-7 TRBV7-9 TGTGCCAGCAGCTTAGGGGGACTAGCGGGGGAACTATCCCCCTACGAGCAGTACTTC CASSLGGLAGELSPYEQYF
TRBD1 once TRBJ2-2 TRBV11-3 TGTGCCAGCAGCTTGGGATCCGGGACAGGGAACACCGGGGAGCTGTTTTTT CASSLGSGTGNTGELFF
TRBD1 NA TRBJ1-2 TRBV11-3 TGTGCCAGCAGCACACCCGACAGGGGGTATGGCTACACCTTC CASSTPDRGYGYTF
NA NA TRBJ1-1 TRBV18 TGTGCCAGCTCACCAAAGGAAGAAGCTTTCTTT CASSPKEEAFF
TRBD1 NA TRBJ1-2 TRBV28 TGTGCCAGTTATGGGAGACAGGGGAGCTATGGCTACACCTTC CASYGRQGSYGYTF
NA NA TRBJ2-1 TRBV27 TGTGCCAGCACCCCGACCAGCGCCTACAATGAGCAGTTCTTC CASTPTSAYNEQFF
TRBD1 NA TRBJ2-5 TRBV2 TGTGCCAGCATCCCGGGACAGGGACTCCACCAAGAGACCCAGTACTTC CASIPGQGLHQETQYF
NA NA TRBJ1-5 TRBV28 TGTGCCAGCAGTTTGTCGGCAGGGGATCAGCCCCAGCATTTT CASSLSAGDQPQHF
TRBD2 NA TRBJ2-3 TRBV7-3 TGTGCCAGCAGCCTAAAAACGGGACTAGCGGGAGTAGGAGGAGATACGCAGTATTTT CASSLKTGLAGVGGDTQYF
NA NA TRBJ2-7 TRBV7-9 TGTGCCAGCAGCTCCATCGGGCACGAGCAGTACTTC CASSSIGHEQYF